Listed below are T cell receptor beta chains from one sample, sequenced in a study of cytomegalovirus exposure and HLA in healthy donors. Produced via immunoSEQ multiplex PCR; TCRdb's table is partial and in-frame only. The data contain 70,000 to 80,000 clones, roughly four fifths of them seen just once; the ten biggest clones take up under 2.5%. The material sequenced was PBMCs. These receptor sequences come from a man younger than 30 in good health and CMV-seronegative. CDR3s include the opening cysteine and the closing phenylalanine or tryptophan. Each record gives: clone size, CDR3 length, J gene, D gene, V gene, CDR3 DNA, CDR3 protein. The D gene is left open where the match is weak. Clone size, where shown, is once, few, many, or a class for clones that have expanded.

NA | 16 | TRBJ1-1 | NA | TRBV6-6 | TGTGCCAGCAGTTACTCGATTTCCGGACAAAACACTGAAGCTTTCTTT | CASSYSISGQNTEAFF
NA | 15 | TRBJ2-5 | TRBD2 | TRBV5-4 | TGTGCCAGCAGCTTGACGGGACTAGAGGGAGAGACCCAGTACTTC | CASSLTGLEGETQYF
few | 15 | TRBJ1-1 | NA | TRBV5-4 | TGTGCCAGCAGCTTGGATAGAGGGAAGGGAACTGAAGCTTTCTTT | CASSLDRGKGTEAFF
NA | 17 | TRBJ2-2 | NA | TRBV15 | TGTGCCACCAGCAGAGATCGGACTTACCTCAACACCGGGGAGCTGTTTTTT | CATSRDRTYLNTGELFF
NA | 17 | TRBJ1-1 | TRBD1 | TRBV28 | TGTGCCAGCAGTTTACGGACCGGGACAGGGCTTTTTCCTGAAGCTTTCTTT | CASSLRTGTGLFPEAFF
NA | 15 | TRBJ2-7 | NA | TRBV6-6 | TGTGCCAGCACAGGGGTGGACAGCGTAGCCTACGAGCAGTACTTC | CASTGVDSVAYEQYF
NA | 14 | TRBJ2-1 | NA | TRBV19 | TGTGCCAGTAGTATAAGGAGACCCTACAATGAGCAGTTCTTC | CASSIRRPYNEQFF
NA | 14 | TRBJ1-1 | NA | TRBV6-6 | TGTGCCAGCTTCATCGGGGGTGACGGCACTGAAGCTTTCTTT | CASFIGGDGTEAFF
NA | 15 | TRBJ2-5 | TRBD2 | TRBV13 | TGTGCCAGCAGCGCATATCGGGGAGGGCAAGAGACCCAGTACTTC | CASSAYRGGQETQYF
few | 13 | TRBJ1-2 | NA | TRBV28 | TGTGCCAGCAGTTTATTCGGGGGGCTGGGCTACACCTTC | CASSLFGGLGYTF
NA | 17 | TRBJ1-1 | NA | TRBV7-8 | TGTGCCAGCAGCTTAGTTCTGGGGCGAGAGAGGAACACTGAAGCTTTCTTT | CASSLVLGRERNTEAFF
once | 15 | TRBJ2-1 | TRBD2 | TRBV7-2 | TGTGCCAGCAGCTTTACCGGGGGGGGCTACAATGAGCAGTTCTTC | CASSFTGGGYNEQFF
NA | 15 | TRBJ2-5 | TRBD1 | TRBV9 | TGTGCCAGCAGCGCGATCGGGACAGTCACGGAGACCCAGTACTTC | CASSAIGTVTETQYF
NA | 12 | TRBJ2-7 | TRBD1 | TRBV28 | TGTGCCAGCATAAACAGGGGCTACGAGCAGTACTTC | CASINRGYEQYF
NA | 18 | TRBJ2-2 | TRBD2 | TRBV18 | TGTGCCAGCTCACCACGGGAGGGACGAATCCGGGACACCGGGGAGCTGTTTTTT | CASSPREGRIRDTGELFF